One T cell receptor beta chain is described in this entry. Its specificity is unknown. Some clones are missing from TCRdb's copy, which holds only in-frame ones; the method was immunoSEQ multiplex PCR. The sample has over 80,000 clones, 80% to 95% seen once. This entry belongs to a study of T cell responses to AZD1222 COVID-19 vaccine. Notes on the study in general: At baseline, seropositivity was found in only six or seven AZD1222 recipients.

Germline loops: CDR1 LNHDA, CDR2 SQIVND (reference sequence). The CDR3 spans 16 residues. Trimming removed 6 bases at V and 4 bases at J, with 20 bases between. The sequencing used peripheral blood, collected 28 days after the second AZD1222 dose. This sequence was found in an adult who received the AZD1222 COVID-19 vaccine. The chain uses TRBV19 and TRBJ2-3; no firm D call. In DNA form, the CDR3 reads TGTGCCAGTAGCCTAAGGTGGGCGCTAAGCGCAGATACGCAGTATTTT. This translates into CASSLRWALSADTQYF.